Below, 10 T cell receptor beta chains from the same sample are listed, as sequenced in a study of OX40 agonist ivuxolimab in advanced cancers. Method: immunoSEQ multiplex PCR; TCRdb's copy keeps in-frame clones and lacks some. The sample has some 22,000 clones, around 85% seen once. The sequencing here drew on CD4+ or CD8+ T cells sorted from blood, taken in a trial of the OX40 agonist ivuxolimab. These receptors originate from an adult with an advanced solid tumor such as melanoma, head and neck, liver or kidney cancer.

The chain has TRBV10-3 and TRBJ1-5, with D unresolved. V shed 0 bases and J shed 6 bases, with 12 bases lying between them. The germline V gene encodes CDR1 ENHRY and CDR2 SYGVKD. The CDR3 contains 15 residues. The CDR3 loop is CAISESPGRGQPQHF. The CDR3 region has the DNA TGTGCCATCAGTGAGTCACCGGGTCGGGGTCAGCCCCAGCATTTT.

This chain links TRBV18 with TRBJ2-5; 9 nucleotides align to TRBD2. Germline V gives CDR1 KGHSH, CDR2 LQKENI. V trimming: 3 bases; J trimming: 5 bases; junction bases outside the gene matches: 16. The CDR3 has 18 residues. CDR3 in amino acids: CASSPVWTSANFEETQYF. The CDR3 region has the DNA TGTGCCAGCTCACCGGTTTGGACTAGCGCGAACTTTGAGGAGACCCAGTACTTC. The whole variable domain, filled in from reference TRBV18 and TRBJ2-5, reads NAGVMQNPRHLVRRRGQEARLRCSPMKGHSHVYWYRQLPEEGLKFMVYLQKENIIDESGMPKERFSAEFPKEGPSILRIQQVVRGDSAAYFCASSPVWTSANFEETQYFGPGTRLLVL.

This clone was observed a handful of times. CDR3 loop: CASSLAGAQPQHF. CDR3 nucleotide sequence: TGTGCCAGCAGCTTAGCCGGAGCTCAGCCCCAGCATTTT. V usage is TRBV9 and J usage is TRBJ1-5, with D uncertain. Trimming removed 4 bases at V and 6 bases at J, with 11 bases between. This CDR3 region has 13 residues. CDR1 is SGDLS, CDR2 YYNGEE, per germline.

The chain has TRBV6-5 and TRBJ1-4, with a possible D match to TRBD1 (6 bases). The CDR3 totals 15 residues. CDR1 MNHEY and CDR2 SVGAGI come from the germline V gene. V was trimmed by 4 bases and J by 4 bases, leaving 13 bases between them. The CDR3 protein is CASSFLDSFNEKLFF. In DNA form, the CDR3 reads TGTGCCAGCAGTTTCCTGGACAGTTTTAATGAAAAACTGTTTTTT.

In its sample, this clone was seen a few times. The chain employs TRBV13 and TRBJ2-7; perhaps TRBD1 as D (5 bases). With 5 bases removed from V and 4 bases from J, the gap between germline ends came to 9 bases. The CDR3 length is 12 residues. CDR1 is PRHDT, CDR2 FYEKMQ, per germline (reference sequence). The CDR3 sequence is CASSQNRYEQYF. CDR3 nucleotide sequence: TGTGCCAGCAGCCAAAACAGGTACGAGCAGTACTTC.

The CDR3 DNA reads TGTGCCACCAGAGTCCCGGCCTCGGGAGCCACAGATACGCAGTATTTT. Translating it yields CATRVPASGATDTQYF. The chain employs TRBV2 and TRBJ2-3, with TRBD2 as a possible D gene (6 bases). Between the trimmed V and J ends, which lost 10 bases and 2 bases, there was a span of 22 bases. CDR3 length: 16 amino acids. The germline CDR1 and CDR2 sequences are SNHLY and FYNNEI.

The CDR3 region is CASTRALYQETQYF. DNA of the CDR3: TGTGCCAGCACCCGGGCGCTGTACCAAGAGACCCAGTACTTC. V and J are TRBV7-6 and TRBJ2-5; unclear D gene. The CDR3 runs 14 residues. V dropped 7 bases and J dropped 0 bases, with 12 bases sitting between them. The germline V gene encodes CDR1 SGHVS and CDR2 FNYEAQ.

V gene TRBV27 combines with J gene TRBJ2-6, with D uncertain. Germline V gene sequence: CDR1 MNHEY, CDR2 SMNVEV (reference sequence). The CDR3 sequence is 17 residues long. V shed 4 bases and J shed 2 bases, with 15 bases lying between them. The CDR3 DNA reads TGTGCCAGCAGTTCTCATATGAGCTTTACTGGGGCCAACGTCCTGACTTTC. The encoded protein is CASSSHMSFTGANVLTF.

For this clone: In the same sample, other DNA sequences code for this CDR3. The chain recombines TRBV7-9 with TRBJ2-7; D remains ambiguous. V dropped 5 bases and J dropped 2 bases, with 4 bases sitting between them. This CDR3 is 11 amino acids long. Per germline, CDR1 SEHNR and CDR2 FQNEAQ (reference sequence). The CDR3 here is CASSLTYEQYF. CDR3 in DNA: TGTGCCAGCAGCCTAACCTACGAGCAGTACTTC. The complete variable domain, with remaining parts taken from reference TRBV7-9 and TRBJ2-7, reads DTGVSQNPRHKITKRGQNVTFRCDPISEHNRLYWYRQTLGQGPEFLTYFQNEAQLEKSRLLSDRFSAERPKGSFSTLEIQRTEQGDSAMYLCASSLTYEQYFGPGTRLTVT.

J is TRBJ2-1 and V is TRBV28; 10 positions agree with TRBD2. V was pared by 5 bases and J by 5 bases, with 6 bases of the junction left unmatched. Looked up from germline, CDR1 is MDHEN and CDR2 is SYDVKM. There are 15 residues in the CDR3. CDR3 coding DNA: TGTGCCAGCAGTCCCGGGACTAGCGATCACAATGAGCAGTTCTTC. Protein product: CASSPGTSDHNEQFF.